This TCR beta chain was sequenced during a study of T cells in Graves' hyperthyroidism and ophthalmopathy (dated by TCRdb to 2018 to 2020). With regard to the full study: Peripheral blood was collected at initial diagnosis, before any treatment. The paper reports TCR Vbeta CDR3 sequencing of 130 to 150 peripheral blood samples: 43 ophthalmopathy, fewer than 80 hyperthyroidism and approximately 17 progressor patients. The roughly 100 discovery patients were randomly split 7:3 into training and test sets. To identify distinguishing TCR V-J signatures, a discovery cohort of roughly 100 patients was used, comprising 43 with Graves' ophthalmopathy and some 57 with stable Graves' hyperthyroidism. Prospective prediction of ophthalmopathy was tested in an independent validation cohort consisting of about 20 hyperthyroidism patients and more than 15 patients who later progressed to ophthalmopathy. Following sampling, methimazole starting at 30 mg daily was given to hyperthyroidism patients, and high-dose intravenous methylprednisolone was given to ophthalmopathy patients. In addition, the study compared T-cell repertoires in thyroid tissue and in blood from roughly six Graves' hyperthyroidism patients.

Amplification of TCR beta CDR3 regions was carried out from RNA transcripts. The first round of RT-PCR for the TCR CDR3 was performed with the HTBI primer set and the Qiagen OneStep RT-PCR kit. Libraries were constructed in a second round of multiplex PCR, after which size selection and purification were performed. Paired-end sequencing of the libraries was performed with 100 bp reads on an Illumina HiSeq2000. On the authors' methods: SOAPnuke was used to process the raw data, removing reads that contained adapters or uncalled bases, had a mean Phred below 15, or lacked an exact match to the constant primer or identifier. High-quality paired reads were merged using COPE v1.2.5, and each unique nucleotide sequence was defined as a clonotype. MiTCR v1.1 was used to align clonotypes to the IMGT TRBV, TRBD and TRBJ reference segments. The analysis was restricted to V-J combinations with a frequency above 0.0001, which together covered just over 99% of the repertoires. The TCS score was defined as the ratio of F50 (clonal expansion) to E x V (chaos), calculated using BLOSUM62-based TCRdist between CDR3 peptides within each V-J. Welch's t-statistics and random forest reduced around 520 V-J features to some 14, which were used in a naive Bayes classifier (R e1071). TCRdb ran its own pipeline on the public reads, namely fastp trimming at Q25 and MiXCR clone calling, and kept in-frame beta chains. A single entry per CDR3 protein holds the most common genes and DNA from its merged rows. The V and J calls here are based on TCRdb, not the publication. A total of about 410,000 distinct CDR3 sequences appear in this sample, over 12% of them only once. In total, the top ten clones hold over 10% of the sample.

Paper-wide results and their limitations: In cross-validation, a model built on a 13 V-J signature told ophthalmopathy apart from stable hyperthyroidism with under 90% sensitivity and approximately 81% specificity, and in testing the same model reached 80%/75%. Most expanded thyroid clonotypes (frequency above 0.001) were also detected in blood, suggesting blood repertoires may reflect thyroid immune responses. No statistical method was used to set the sample size in advance, and investigators knew the group allocation. In validation, the model predicted progression to ophthalmopathy with approximately 71% sensitivity and 72% to 75% specificity, a median of about 6 months before onset.

Ophthalmopathy patients had moderately to severely active disease, Clinical Activity Score of at least 3, NOSPECS grade of at least 4, and duration under 3 months. The study excluded patients with uncontrolled infections, other autoimmune diseases, pregnancy or lactation. Clinical symptoms, serum thyroxine and TRAb, thyroid ultrasound, and orbital computed tomography formed the basis for the diagnoses. Ficoll-Paque density gradient centrifugation was used to isolate PBMCs from approximately 10 ml of fresh peripheral blood. Total RNA was extracted with Trizol reagent, and quality was checked on an Agilent 2100 Bioanalyzer. This clonotype was detected many times. Its antigen is still unknown. No base-level quality is on record; no much larger clone is a single base apart. CDR1 and CDR2 (SEHNR, FQNEAQ) derive from the germline V gene (reference sequence). The cysteine opens and the phenylalanine closes a CDR3 of 15 amino acids. Only the CDR3 portion is preserved as DNA: 45 bases, with reading frame beginning at the first base. Trimming takes 5 bases off V and 2 bases off J; junction bases not matched to a gene: 4.

The receptor was derived from a young man with Graves' ophthalmopathy. The sequenced sample was blood. The chain couples TRBV7-9 to TRBJ1-3; TRBD1 agrees with 9 junctional bases. The CDR3 amino acid sequence is: CASSPGTGTGNTIYF. The nucleotides are TGTGCCAGCAGCCCAGGGACAGGGACTGGAAACACCATATATTTT.